The next 27 T cell receptor beta chains were all read from a single sample in a study of T-cell reconstitution after alpha-beta-depleted transplantation in children (dated by TCRdb to the mid-2010s). Library preparation employed PCR. Sequencing instrument: Illumina HiSeq 2500. To normalize quantification of the TCRbeta repertoire, the TCR libraries were built with molecular barcoding that relied on unique molecular identifiers. Through fastp at Q25 and MiXCR, TCRdb rebuilt clones from the public reads, retaining in-frame beta chains. Each CDR3 protein appears once, grouped with its most common genes and DNA. Within this sample are 500,000 to 650,000 distinct CDR3 sequences, with roughly 13% of them counted one time only. In total, the top ten clones hold approximately 2% of the sample. The sample's treatment or condition label, decoded: allogeneic hematopoietic cell transplantation with graft depleted of TCRalphabeta T cells and CD19 B cells.

Sequenced material: PBMCs, mostly from graft donor cells, taken 360 days after TCRalphabeta/CD19-depleted stem cell transplant. The receptors were gathered from a male patient under 18 who had a stem cell transplant for acute myeloid leukemia, so the T cells may come from the graft donor.

At least ten counts were recorded for this clonotype. CDR3: CSVRTVNEKLFF. In DNA form, the CDR3 reads TGCAGCGTAAGAACTGTTAATGAAAAACTGTTTTTT. The rearrangement uses TRBV29-1 and TRBJ1-4; D not certain. CDR1 and CDR2 (germline): SQVTM, ANQGSEA. V gave up 6 bases and J gave up 4 bases, with 9 bases separating them. The CDR3 sequence is 12 residues long.

CDR3 coding DNA: TGCAGCGCCGAACTGGACAGCGGCTACACCTTC. Its protein product is CSAELDSGYTF. This sequence joins TRBV29-1 and TRBJ1-2; possible D gene TRBD1, 6 bases. Trimming stripped 7 bases from V and 8 bases from J, with 14 bases between. Germline-derived CDR1 and CDR2 are SQVTM and ANQGSEA. The CDR3 covers 11 residues.

J is TRBJ2-3 and V is TRBV12-3 or TRBV12-4; the match to TRBD1 covers 7 bases. The CDR3 length is 14 residues. The junction had 7 bases not matched to a gene; V was cut back by 5 bases and J by 5 bases. The chain's CDR3 is CASSPGQAGDTQYF. The CDR3, as DNA: TGTGCCAGCAGTCCTGGACAGGCAGGAGATACGCAGTATTTT.

There are many counts of this clonotype. The chain carries TRBV28 and TRBJ2-3, with 9 bases fitting TRBD2. The CDR3 runs 16 residues. Germline lookup yields CDR1 MDHEN and CDR2 SYDVKM. The V gene end was trimmed by 6 bases and the J gene end by 2 bases; junction bases not matched to a gene: 9. CDR3 sequence (DNA): TGTGCCAGCAGGCCTCTCCTAGCGGGGATCACAGATACGCAGTATTTT. Its protein is CASRPLLAGITDTQYF.

The V gene is TRBV6-2 or TRBV6-3, the J gene TRBJ2-3, with D hard to call. This CDR3 comprises 13 residues. CDR1 and CDR2 from the germline V gene are MNHEY and SVGEGT. V was clipped by 6 bases and J by 6 bases, with 13 bases between them. CDR3 region: CASRFAVPDTQYF. The CDR3 coding sequence is TGTGCCAGCAGATTCGCCGTCCCCGATACGCAGTATTTT.

This clonotype was recorded many times. V is TRBV29-1 and J is TRBJ2-7; D is tentatively TRBD1 or TRBD2 (5 bases each). The V end lost 6 bases, the J end lost 2 bases, and 11 bases lay between the germline ends. CDR1 is SQVTM and CDR2 is ANQGSEA in the germline V gene. This CDR3 spans 12 amino acids. The CDR3 reads CSVSGPPYEQYF. The CDR3 DNA is TGCAGCGTCTCGGGACCCCCCTACGAGCAGTACTTC.

A few counts support this clonotype. This chain links TRBV29-1 with TRBJ2-5, with TRBD1 as a possible D gene (5 bases). The CDR3 has 14 amino acids. The germline gives CDR1 SQVTM, CDR2 ANQGSEA. Trimming shortened V by 1 base and J by 2 bases, and 11 bases separated the two germline ends. The CDR3 loop reads CSVEVGRAQETQYF. The CDR3, as DNA: TGCAGCGTTGAAGTAGGCAGGGCGCAAGAGACCCAGTACTTC.

The chain has TRBV12-3 or TRBV12-4 and TRBJ2-2; no reliable D call. CDR3 length: 16 residues. Trimming removed 5 bases at V and 0 bases at J, with 13 bases between. The CDR3 region has the DNA TGTGCCAGCAGTCAGGTTGGCAGGCCGAACACCGGGGAGCTGTTTTTT. Translating it yields CASSQVGRPNTGELFF.

This clonotype was counted between two and nine times. V gene TRBV29-1 combines with J gene TRBJ2-7, with D possibly matching TRBD1 (6 bases). This CDR3 is 12 amino acids long. V lost 5 bases and J 3 bases, leaving 11 bases between the germline ends. Germline CDR1 reads SQVTM; CDR2 reads ANQGSEA. The CDR3 region is CSVKDRDYEQYF. The CDR3 DNA sequence: TGCAGCGTTAAGGACAGAGACTACGAGCAGTACTTC.

The chain couples TRBV6-2 or TRBV6-3 to TRBJ2-3; D call uncertain. The V gene's germline CDR1 is MNHEY and CDR2 SVGEGT. Trimming pared 8 bases from V and 6 bases from J, leaving 9 bases between. The CDR3 is 11 amino acids. The CDR3 DNA reads TGTGCCAGCGCCCGAATGGATACGCAGTATTTT. The encoded protein is CASARMDTQYF.

Ten or more counts support this clonotype. The chain recombines TRBV29-1 with TRBJ2-3, with 7 bases matching TRBD1. CDR3 length: 14 residues. Germline V gives CDR1 SQVTM, CDR2 ANQGSEA. V dropped 7 bases and J dropped 5; count of bases not matched to a gene: 12. CDR3 bases: TGCAGCGCCCGGCAAGGGACAGTCCGAGATACGCAGTATTTT. It encodes CSARQGTVRDTQYF.

The chain carries TRBV9 and TRBJ2-6, with D unclear. There are 19 residues in the CDR3. V was pared by 0 bases and J by 1 base, with 17 bases between. Germline-derived CDR1 and CDR2 are SGDLS and YYNGEE. CDR3 in DNA: TGTGCCAGCAGCGTAGTCGGATTACCAATTCTATCTGGGGCCAACGTCCTGACTTTC. It specifies CASSVVGLPILSGANVLTF. Drawing the rest from reference TRBV9 and TRBJ2-6, the complete variable domain is DSGVTQTPKHLITATGQRVTLRCSPRSGDLSVYWYQQSLDQGLQFLIQYYNGEERAKGNILERFSAQQFPDLHSELNLSSLELGDSALYFCASSVVGLPILSGANVLTFGAGSRLTVL.

The chain carries TRBV19 and TRBJ1-1, with D hard to call. Germline CDR1 and CDR2: LNHDA and SQIVND (reference sequence). The CDR3 is made up of 15 amino acids. V lost 3 bases to trimming and J lost 6 bases, with 17 bases between them. CDR3: CASSINRLAVAEAFF. Here the CDR3 DNA reads TGTGCCAGTAGTATCAATAGGCTTGCGGTCGCTGAAGCTTTCTTT.

This clonotype was observed a few times. The chain recombines TRBV28 with TRBJ2-7; no reliable D call. With 7 bases removed from V and 7 bases from J, the gap between germline ends came to 20 bases. The CDR3 has 14 amino acids. Per the germline V gene, CDR1 is MDHEN and CDR2 is SYDVKM. CDR3 sequence reads: CASTLRTLFWEQYF. The DNA for the CDR3 is TGTGCCAGCACCCTCAGGACCCTATTCTGGGAGCAGTACTTC.

This clonotype was observed a few times. The chain couples TRBV20-1 to TRBJ2-4, with 7 bases that match TRBD1. The trim removed 5 bases at V and 1 base at J, leaving 17 bases unmatched. This CDR3 region has 18 residues. The germline V gene encodes CDR1 DFQATT and CDR2 SNEGSKA (reference sequence). The CDR3 DNA reads as TGCAGTGCTTTAACCCTTGTAAGGGGGCGTCGGGCCAAAAACATTCAGTACTTC. This gives the protein CSALTLVRGRRAKNIQYF.

The rearrangement links TRBV7-9 to TRBJ2-7; the match to TRBD2 covers 7 bases. This CDR3 is built from 14 residues. Trimming at V came to 7 bases and at J to 4 bases, leaving 10 bases not matched to a gene. The germline gives CDR1 SEHNR, CDR2 FQNEAQ (reference sequence). CDR3: CASTKRQGGYEQYF. The CDR3 DNA follows: TGTGCCAGCACCAAGAGGCAGGGAGGGTACGAGCAGTACTTC.

This clonotype has ten or more counts. The chain combines TRBV29-1 with TRBJ2-7; D possibly corresponds to TRBD1 (6 bases). Trimming removed 4 bases at V and 2 bases at J, with 9 bases between. This CDR3 has 12 amino acids. Per the germline V gene, CDR1 is SQVTM and CDR2 is ANQGSEA. The CDR3 nucleotides read TGCAGCGTTGTACAGGGCCCCTACGAGCAGTACTTC. As protein: CSVVQGPYEQYF.

The table lists this clonotype with many counts. This chain links TRBV28 with TRBJ2-3; maybe TRBD2 (5 bases). The V gene's germline CDR1 is MDHEN and CDR2 SYDVKM. This CDR3 is 16 amino acids long. The V and J ends lost 6 bases and 3 bases respectively, with 19 bases between them. The CDR3 sequence: CASSHTVGWETDTQYF. In nucleotides, the CDR3 is TGTGCCAGCAGCCACACCGTTGGGTGGGAGACAGATACGCAGTATTTT.

The V gene is TRBV7-9, the J gene TRBJ2-1, with D unresolved. Germline CDR1 is SEHNR and CDR2 is FQNEAQ (reference sequence). Trimming took off 4 bases at V and 12 bases at J, with 7 bases between the two ends. CDR3 length: 10 amino acids. The CDR3 loop reads CASSSHGQFF. The CDR3 DNA reads as TGTGCCAGCAGCTCCCACGGGCAGTTCTTC.

The rearrangement links TRBV11-2 to TRBJ2-2, with D unresolved. V was trimmed by 5 bases and J by 4 bases, leaving 17 bases between them. The germline V gene has CDR1 SGHAT and CDR2 FQNNGV. The CDR3 runs 16 residues. The DNA of the CDR3 is TGTGCCAGCAGCCCCCTACGAGCCGGAATCACCGGGGAGCTGTTTTTT. It codes for CASSPLRAGITGELFF.

The rearrangement joins TRBV7-3 to TRBJ2-5; a possible D gene is TRBD2 (6 bases). Germline-derived CDR1 and CDR2 are SGHTA and FQGTGA. This CDR3 is 15 amino acids long. Trimming removed 1 base from V and 2 bases from J, with 11 bases in between. This chain's CDR3 is CASSLIGRGQETQYF. Here the CDR3 DNA reads TGTGCCAGCAGCTTAATCGGGAGAGGACAAGAGACCCAGTACTTC.

This clonotype has more than one count but fewer than ten. The chain joins TRBV6-2 or TRBV6-3 to TRBJ2-1; TRBD1 matches 7 bases. CDR3 size: 15 residues. In germline, CDR1 is MNHEY, CDR2 SVGEGT. J was trimmed by 3 bases and V by 1 base; bases with no gene match: 3. Written as DNA, the CDR3 is TGTGCCAGCAGTTACTGGGGACAGCTCTACAATGAGCAGTTCTTC. It translates to CASSYWGQLYNEQFF.

This clonotype was observed at least ten times. The rearrangement joins TRBV7-9 to TRBJ2-2; D is possibly TRBD1 (5 bases). Germline V gene data show CDR1 as SEHNR and CDR2 as FQNEAQ (reference sequence). Trimming removed 3 bases from V and 1 base from J, with 6 bases in between. The CDR3 has 14 residues. As DNA, the CDR3 is TGTGCCAGCAGCTTTGACAGGAACACCGGGGAGCTGTTTTTT. Protein sequence: CASSFDRNTGELFF.

With regard to this clonotype: A read error is likely, as this CDR3 ends without the conserved phenylalanine or tryptophan. The gene calls are TRBV5-8 and TRBJ1-6; D gene ambiguous. CDR3 length: 14 amino acids. Germline loops: CDR1 SGHTS, CDR2 YDEGEE. The V end was cut by 1 base, the J end by 7 bases, with 9 bases between. CDR3 sequence: CASSLRRANSPLHY. The CDR3 DNA follows: TGTGCCAGCAGCTTGAGGAGGGCAAATTCACCCCTCCACTAT.

Points on this clonotype: Compared with germline, one end of the junction differs, possibly owing to a read error. The chain employs TRBV20-1 and TRBJ2-1, with 10 nucleotides matching TRBD1. CDR3 length: 18 residues. Germline CDR1 is DFQATT and CDR2 is SNEGSKA (reference sequence). This CDR3 reads CCARSGTGVAGVVNEQFF. The CDR3 coding sequence is TGCTGTGCTAGATCCGGGACAGGGGTCGCGGGAGTTGTCAATGAGCAGTTCTTC.

In its sample, this clonotype was seen many times. The rearrangement joins TRBV9 to TRBJ2-5; TRBD2 matches 8 bases. The J segment lost 5 bases and the V segment lost 2 bases, leaving 5 bases of the junction unmatched. The CDR3 consists of 14 residues. The V gene's germline CDR1 is SGDLS and CDR2 YYNGEE. This CDR3 reads CASSVSGTWETQYF. As DNA, the CDR3 is TGTGCCAGCAGCGTTAGCGGGACATGGGAGACCCAGTACTTC.

This clonotype was observed many times. Here the CDR3 reads CASSTGVAGELFF. CDR3 in DNA: TGTGCCAGCAGTACGGGGGTGGCCGGGGAGCTGTTTTTT. The V gene is TRBV12-3 or TRBV12-4, the J gene TRBJ2-2; D may be TRBD2 (6 bases). The V gene lost 5 bases and the J gene lost 6 bases, with 10 bases spanning the gap. The CDR3 has 13 residues.